Listed below are T cell receptor beta chains from one sample, sequenced in a study of T-cell reconstitution after alpha-beta-depleted transplantation in children. TCRdb fed the PCR reads into MiXCR, producing one record per CDR3 protein. In the table there are about 610,000 distinct CDR3 sequences, about 10% of which are singletons. This sample comprised PBMCs from the stem cell graft donor, obtained from the stem cell graft. All receptors come from a human donor who donated a stem cell graft to a child with acute myeloid leukemia. Each CDR3 is given with its conserved first and last residue. D genes are given only for firm matches. Size values are once, few and many counts, or a class for expanded clones, and some rows have none.

j_call	v_call	clone_size	d_call	cdr3_nt	cdr3_aa
TRBJ2-4	TRBV4-1	.	TRBD2	TGCGCCAGCAGCTACCCGGGGACTAGCCTCAAAAACATTCAGTACTTC	CASSYPGTSLKNIQYF
TRBJ2-4	TRBV29-1	few	.	TGCAGCGTTGCGGGTCTAACCAAAAACATTCAGTACTTC	CSVAGLTKNIQYF
TRBJ1-4	TRBV7-9	few	TRBD1	TGTGCCAGCAGCAAAGACAGGGGGCGGGAAACTAATGAAAAACTGTTTTTT	CASSKDRGRETNEKLFF
TRBJ2-5	TRBV29-1	.	.	TGCAGCGTTCCGGACAGCCAAGAGACCCAGTACTTC	CSVPDSQETQYF
TRBJ1-1	TRBV29-1	few	TRBD1	TGCAGCGTTGCCCAGGGACAGGGGAACACTGAAGCTTTCTTT	CSVAQGQGNTEAFF
TRBJ2-2	TRBV25-1	.	TRBD1	TGTGCCAGCAGTGTTAGACAGGGGGCGCAGAGCACCGGGGAGCTGTTTTTT	CASSVRQGAQSTGELFF
TRBJ1-1	TRBV14	few	TRBD1	TGTGCCAGCAGCCTCCGGACAGGGGCGAACACTGAAGCTTTCTTT	CASSLRTGANTEAFF
TRBJ2-7	TRBV29-1	few	TRBD1	TGCAGCGTAGTTAGCCCCCGGGACAGCTACGAGCAGTACTTC	CSVVSPRDSYEQYF
TRBJ2-7	TRBV9	many	TRBD2	TGTGCCAGCAGCCCAAGCAGCGGGAGTCGGTACGAGCAGTACTTC	CASSPSSGSRYEQYF
TRBJ1-5	TRBV5-1	.	.	TGCGCCAGCAGCTTGGTCAAGAGGATCAATCAGCCCCAGCATTTT	CASSLVKRINQPQHF
TRBJ2-3	TRBV7-2	.	TRBD2	TGTGCCAGCAGCTCCGCCCCCCCGGGAGGACGGCCCGATACGCAGTATTTT	CASSSAPPGGRPDTQYF
TRBJ2-2	TRBV5-1	many	.	TGCGCCAGCAGCTTGGACGGGAGAGGTACCGGGGAGCTGTTTTTT	CASSLDGRGTGELFF
TRBJ1-4	TRBV12-3/TRBV12-4	many	.	TGTGCCAGCAGTTTTGGTACTAGAAATGAAAAACTGTTTTTT	CASSFGTRNEKLFF
TRBJ2-1	TRBV9	few	TRBD1	TGTGCCAGCAGCGTAGAGGTGGGACAGTGGACTGAGCAGTTCTTC	CASSVEVGQWTEQFF
TRBJ1-2	TRBV12-3/TRBV12-4	.	.	TGTGCCAGCACCAAAAGGGGGACTGACTATGGCTACACCTTC	CASTKRGTDYGYTF
TRBJ1-3	TRBV5-1	.	TRBD1	TGCGCCAGCAGCTTGGTAACAGGGGCACTCGCTGGAAACACCATATATTTT	CASSLVTGALAGNTIYF
TRBJ1-1	TRBV29-1	.	.	TGCAGCTTCCTCCCTTTGATGACAAGCCCTGAAGCTTTCTTT	CSFLPLMTSPEAFF
TRBJ1-3	TRBV3-1	few	.	TGTGCCAGCAGCCGCCAGAGTGGAAACACCATATATTTT	CASSRQSGNTIYF
TRBJ2-7	TRBV12-5	few	TRBD1	TGTGCTAGTGGTTTGGCCTACCCGACGCCGGGACAGAACTACGAGCAGTACTTC	CASGLAYPTPGQNYEQYF
TRBJ2-3	TRBV4-1	.	TRBD2	TGCGCCAGCAGCCTAGCGGGACTAGCGGGAGACACAGATACGCAGTATTTT	CASSLAGLAGDTDTQYF
TRBJ1-2	TRBV7-9	few	.	TGTGCCAGCAGCTTAGAGCAAGGGGTCGGCTACACCTTC	CASSLEQGVGYTF
TRBJ2-7	TRBV20-1	many	TRBD2	TGCAGTGCCACCCGGGGAGGGGTTGCCTACGAGCAGTACTTC	CSATRGGVAYEQYF
TRBJ2-7	TRBV7-2	many	.	TGTGCCAGCAGCTTGGGGAGTATCAACGAGCAGTACTTC	CASSLGSINEQYF
TRBJ2-1	TRBV3-1	.	TRBD1	TGTGCCAGCAGCGTAGGACAGGGGCCGAATCGACCGGGGCCCTACAATGAGCAGTTCTTC	CASSVGQGPNRPGPYNEQFF
TRBJ2-3	TRBV15	many	.	TGTGCCACCAGCCGAAACCCAGATACGCAGTATTTT	CATSRNPDTQYF
TRBJ2-3	TRBV7-9	few	.	TGTGCCAGCAGCTCCCTTCGTGACTCACCCACAGATACGCAGTATTTT	CASSSLRDSPTDTQYF
TRBJ1-4	TRBV12-3/TRBV12-4	.	.	TGTGCCAGCAGTTTGGGCAGGGGTGCCGCAACTAATGAAAAACTGTTTTTT	CASSLGRGAATNEKLFF
TRBJ2-3	TRBV20-1	.	TRBD2	TGCAGTTCGGGACTAGCGGGAGGAACAGATACGCAGTATTTT	CSSGLAGGTDTQYF
TRBJ1-3	TRBV6-1	.	.	TGTGCCAGCAGTGAATATACGGTGTTCTCTGGAAACACCATATATTTT	CASSEYTVFSGNTIYF
TRBJ2-1	TRBV12-3/TRBV12-4	.	.	TGTGCCAGCAGATCGAGACTCGAGCAGTTCTTC	CASRSRLEQFF
TRBJ2-3	TRBV7-3	.	TRBD1	TGTGCCAGCAGCCCAACACGACAGGGAGTGAAGTATTTT	CASSPTRQGVKYF
TRBJ2-2	TRBV29-1	many	.	TGCAGCGCCCGGGCGGGCAGGAACACCGGGGAGCTGTTTTTT	CSARAGRNTGELFF
TRBJ2-7	TRBV20-1	few	.	TGCAGTGCTCGAAGGAGGGGCCTCTCCTACGAGCAGTACTTC	CSARRRGLSYEQYF
TRBJ2-2	TRBV7-2	many	TRBD2	TGTGCCAGCAGAAGCGGGAGGTGGACCGGGGAGCTGTTTTTT	CASRSGRWTGELFF
TRBJ2-7	TRBV20-1	few	TRBD2	TGCAGTGCTAGAATCTTTGGCGGGAGTTCCTCCTACGAGCAGTACTTC	CSARIFGGSSSYEQYF
TRBJ2-1	TRBV6-5	many	.	TGTGCCAGCCGCGGTAGCGTAACCTACAATGAGCAGTTCTTC	CASRGSVTYNEQFF
TRBJ2-7	TRBV6-1	few	.	TGTGCCAGCACCCCCAGTCGAACCATCTCCTACGAGCAGTACTTC	CASTPSRTISYEQYF
TRBJ1-5	TRBV6-5	few	.	TGTGCCAGCAATGGGTGTCAGCCCCAGCATTTT	CASNGCQPQHF
TRBJ1-5	TRBV20-1	few	.	TGCAGTGCTAGAGATACAGGCGGGGGGCATTATAGCAATCAGCCCCAGCATTTT	CSARDTGGGHYSNQPQHF
TRBJ2-7	TRBV6-2/TRBV6-3	.	TRBD2	TGTGCCAGCACCGGACTAGCGGGAGGCGACGAGCAGTACTTC	CASTGLAGGDEQYF
TRBJ2-2	TRBV5-1	few	TRBD1	TGCGCCAGCAGCAAGGGACAGAACCTGAACACCGGGGAGCTGTTTTTT	CASSKGQNLNTGELFF
TRBJ2-4	TRBV20-1	.	.	TGCAGTGCTAGATCGGCCGACGCCAAAAACATTCAGTACTTC	CSARSADAKNIQYF
TRBJ2-1	TRBV7-6	few	TRBD2	TGTGCCAGCAGCTTAGGGACTAGTCTGGATGAGCAGTTCTTC	CASSLGTSLDEQFF
TRBJ2-2	TRBV9	.	TRBD2	TGTGCCAGCAGCTCCTCCGCGGGACTAGCGGGAGTTACCGGGGAGCTGTTTTTT	CASSSSAGLAGVTGELFF
TRBJ1-3	TRBV5-1	few	TRBD1	TGCGCCAGCAGCGTGGACAGGGTTGGTGGAAACACCATATATTTT	CASSVDRVGGNTIYF
TRBJ2-1	TRBV12-5	.	.	TGTGCTAGTGGTCATAGCGGACGGGGCAATGAGCAGTTCTTC	CASGHSGRGNEQFF
TRBJ1-4	TRBV29-1	.	.	TGCAGCGTTGAGTCGGGAACTAATGAAAAACTGTTTTTT	CSVESGTNEKLFF
TRBJ2-7	TRBV5-4	.	TRBD1	TGTGCCAGCAGCTTGGATCAGGGGGCGGCCTACGAGCAGTACTTC	CASSLDQGAAYEQYF
TRBJ2-2	TRBV2	many	.	TGTGCCAGCAGACCGCAATTGGGACACGAGTTCACCGGGGAGCTGTTTTTT	CASRPQLGHEFTGELFF
TRBJ2-1	TRBV24-1	few	TRBD2	TGTGCCACCAGTGACCCGCTGGCGGGAGGTTACAATGAGCAGTTCTTC	CATSDPLAGGYNEQFF
TRBJ2-1	TRBV7-8	few	.	TGTGCCAGCAGCGAGCCAAAGAGCTCCTACAATGAGCAGTTCTTC	CASSEPKSSYNEQFF
TRBJ1-5	TRBV12-3/TRBV12-4	many	.	TGTGCCAGCGGCGGGGGGGGCAATCAGCCCCAGCATTTT	CASGGGGNQPQHF
TRBJ2-7	TRBV28	few	TRBD1	TGTGCCAGCAGTAGGACAGGGACCTCTGGGGAGCAGTACTTC	CASSRTGTSGEQYF
TRBJ2-2	TRBV28	few	.	TGTGCCAGCAGTTCCGACTCGCTAATTTGGGAGCTGTTTTTT	CASSSDSLIWELFF
TRBJ2-3	TRBV7-8	.	TRBD2	TGTGCCAGCAGCTTAGGGGCGGGAGAGGCATATACGCAGTATTTT	CASSLGAGEAYTQYF